The clone carrying this T cell receptor (beta chain) was seen a few times. A single record per CDR3 protein comes from TCRdb applying MiXCR to the RT-PCR reads. The sample records approximately 720,000 distinct CDR3 sequences, 13% to 15% being singletons. The germline CDR1 and CDR2 sequences are MGHDK and SYGVNS. The V and J ends lost 7 bases and 7 bases, in that order; junction bases with no gene match: 11. This CDR3 spans 15 amino acids. The TCR was taken from a female donor in good health, serving as a healthy control. V is TRBV25-1 and J is TRBJ2-2; 8 nucleotides agree with TRBD1. Source material: memory CD4+ T cells from blood. CDR3 loop: CASMGPGGAGGELFF. The CDR3 coding sequence is TGTGCCAGCATGGGGCCAGGGGGCGCGGGCGGGGAGCTGTTTTTT.